A single sample is the source of the 21 T cell receptor beta chains below, sequenced in a study of T cells in Graves' hyperthyroidism and ophthalmopathy. Researchers took RNA transcripts and amplified the TCR beta CDR3 regions from them. TCR CDR3 underwent first-round RT-PCR with the HTBI primer set. Each CDR3 protein gets one entry after TCRdb re-called the multiplex PCR reads with MiXCR. There are about 350,000 distinct CDR3 sequences in the sample; roughly 13% occur only once, and around 23% lies in the top ten. Sequenced: blood. Receptors were obtained from a woman aged 30 to 39 with Graves' hyperthyroidism.

Note on this clonotype: Mismatch with germline at one junction end may stem from a read error. The chain recombines TRBV29-1 with TRBJ2-1, with 11 nucleotides matching TRBD2. The V gene's germline CDR1 is SQVTM and CDR2 ANQGSEA. CDR3 length: 13 residues. CDR3 protein: CSVGLAGYNEQLF. CDR3 nucleotide sequence: TGCAGCGTTGGACTAGCGGGATACAATGAGCAGCTCTTC.

This clonotype has a handful of counts. The chain recombines TRBV10-3 with TRBJ1-2; D is undetermined. Per germline, CDR1 ENHRY and CDR2 SYGVKD. This CDR3 has 13 residues. V gave up 3 bases and J gave up 6 bases, with 11 bases separating them. Written as DNA, the CDR3 is TGTGCCATCAGTGAAAGGGCCCAGGATGGCTACACCTTC. Encoded protein: CAISERAQDGYTF.

This clonotype was observed a handful of times. The chain recombines TRBV6-5 with TRBJ1-5; D not resolved. The ends were cut back, 2 bases at V and 3 bases at J, with 14 bases in the middle. This CDR3 has 16 amino acids. Germline V gene lookup returns CDR1 MNHEY and CDR2 SVGAGI. The CDR3 spells CASSYPGDRNNQPQHF. CDR3 nucleotide sequence: TGTGCCAGCAGTTACCCCGGGGATCGGAACAATCAGCCCCAGCATTTT.

Concerning this clonotype itself: This sequence may be a read error, since a much larger clone differs from it by one base. The chain has TRBV28 and TRBJ2-7, with 8 bases that match TRBD2. Trimming at V came to 6 bases and at J to 5 bases, leaving 12 bases not matched to a gene. The CDR3 consists of 15 residues. The V gene's germline CDR1 is MDHEN and CDR2 SYDVKM. CDR3 region: CASSQPAGVTHEQYF. In nucleotides, the CDR3 is TGTGCCAGCAGCCAGCCAGCGGGAGTAACCCACGAGCAGTACTTC.

In its sample, this clonotype was seen a few times. The rearrangement uses TRBV24-1 and TRBJ2-6; D gene ambiguous. Trimming removed 4 bases from V and 0 bases from J, with 12 bases in between. The CDR3 sequence is 17 residues long. Germline V gene sequence: CDR1 KGHDR, CDR2 SFDVKD. The CDR3 reads CATSDSSGDSGANVLTF. CDR3 nucleotides: TGTGCCACCAGTGACTCTTCAGGAGACTCTGGGGCCAACGTCCTGACTTTC.

This clonotype was recorded many times. This chain joins TRBV24-1 and TRBJ1-5, with D perhaps matching TRBD1 (5 bases). Trimming left V 2 bases short and J 2 bases short, with 12 bases between. From germline, CDR1 is KGHDR and CDR2 SFDVKD. The CDR3 covers 16 residues. CDR3 sequence reads: CATSDSQGNRNQPQHF. CDR3 nucleotide sequence: TGTGCCACCAGTGATTCCCAGGGAAACCGCAATCAGCCCCAGCATTTT.

This clonotype was detected many times. The rearrangement uses TRBV12-3 or TRBV12-4 and TRBJ2-7; the match to TRBD2 covers 8 bases. J lost 5 bases, V lost 6 bases, and 12 bases had no gene match. The CDR3 is 15 residues long. The CDR3, as DNA: TGTGCCAGCAGCCCCTCGGCGGGGGGACTTCACGAGCAGTACTTC. Protein product: CASSPSAGGLHEQYF.

The chain employs TRBV28 and TRBJ1-5; perhaps TRBD1 as D (5 bases). Trimming took off 6 bases at V and 1 base at J, with 16 bases between the two ends. Germline V gene lookup returns CDR1 MDHEN and CDR2 SYDVKM. The CDR3 is made up of 16 amino acids. This chain's CDR3 is CASSRTGAMSNQPQHF. CDR3 DNA: TGTGCCAGCAGCAGAACCGGGGCGATGAGCAATCAGCCCCAGCATTTT.

A few counts support this clonotype. This chain connects TRBV28 to TRBJ2-1; possibly TRBD1 or TRBD2 for D (5 bases each). The CDR3 spans 14 residues. V was trimmed by 10 bases and J by 2 bases, leaving 15 bases between them. In germline, CDR1 is MDHEN, CDR2 SYDVKM. The CDR3 is CATGRDLTYNEQFF. In nucleotides, the CDR3 is TGTGCCACCGGCCGGGACCTAACCTACAATGAGCAGTTCTTC. The full variable domain, with the rest looked up from reference TRBV28 and TRBJ2-1, is DVKVTQSSRYLVKRTGEKVFLECVQDMDHENMFWYRQDPGLGLRLIYFSYDVKMKEKGDIPEGYSVSREKKERFSLILESASTNQTSMYLCATGRDLTYNEQFFGPGTRLTVL.

This clonotype was counted a few times. This chain uses TRBV6-1 with TRBJ1-2; perhaps TRBD1 as D (5 bases). The length of the CDR3 is 14 residues. CDR1 is MNHNS, CDR2 SASEGT, per germline. V lost 1 base, J lost 8 bases, and 14 bases lay in between. The CDR3 here is CASSEGSGTGGYTF. The DNA for the CDR3 is TGTGCCAGCAGTGAAGGCTCCGGGACTGGGGGCTACACCTTC.

Ten or more counts support this clonotype. V is TRBV28 and J is TRBJ2-1; D perhaps matches TRBD2 (7 bases). Germline loops: CDR1 MDHEN, CDR2 SYDVKM. The CDR3 consists of 15 residues. V lost 8 bases to trimming and J lost 4 bases, with 18 bases between them. Here the CDR3 reads CASLGWGGSYNEQFF. CDR3 nucleotide sequence: TGTGCCAGCCTAGGGTGGGGGGGCTCATACAATGAGCAGTTCTTC.

In its sample, this clonotype was seen many times. The V call is TRBV20-1, the J call TRBJ2-2; the D call may be TRBD1 or TRBD2 (5 bases each). Between the trimmed V and J ends, which lost 3 bases and 1 base, there was a span of 9 bases. Germline CDR1 DFQATT, CDR2 SNEGSKA (reference sequence). The CDR3 consists of 14 residues. CDR3 coding DNA: TGCAGTGCTAGCCGGGACGGGAACACCGGGGAGCTGTTTTTT. It encodes CSASRDGNTGELFF.

This clonotype was counted a few times. J is TRBJ2-7 and V is TRBV6-2 or TRBV6-3; D gene uncertain. The CDR3 contains 14 residues. Germline CDR1 and CDR2: MNHEY and SVGEGT. The V end was cut by 8 bases, the J end by 4 bases, with 18 bases between. The CDR3 loop is CASRRLFGRYEQYF. The CDR3 nucleotides read TGTGCCAGCCGTAGACTCTTTGGAAGGTACGAGCAGTACTTC.

The chain has TRBV5-1 and TRBJ1-1; D gene uncertain. This CDR3 contains 13 residues. The V gene lost 2 bases and the J gene lost 4 bases, with 9 bases spanning the gap. CDR1 and CDR2 from the germline V gene are SGHRS and YFSETQ. The CDR3: CASSLVTATEAFF. The CDR3 nucleotides read TGCGCCAGCAGCTTAGTCACTGCCACTGAAGCTTTCTTT.

This clonotype was seen a few times. The chain carries TRBV15 and TRBJ1-2, with D possibly TRBD1 on 5 matching bases. Germline CDR1 is LNHNV and CDR2 is YYDKDF (reference sequence). Trimming removed 6 bases from V and 5 bases from J, with 13 bases in between. The CDR3 spans 13 residues. The CDR3 DNA sequence: TGTGCCACCAGTGTGGACAAGGGATATGGCTACACCTTC. Residues: CATSVDKGYGYTF.

This clonotype came up many times. The chain employs TRBV6-2 or TRBV6-3 and TRBJ2-7; 9 bases fit TRBD2. The CDR3 has 17 amino acids. The germline CDR1 and CDR2 sequences are MNHEY and SVGEGT. V lost 7 bases to trimming and J lost 0 bases; unmatched junction nucleotides: 13. The CDR3 nucleotides read TGTGCCAGCACCACCCCGGGACTAGCTGAGAGCTCCTACGAGCAGTACTTC. The encoded protein is CASTTPGLAESSYEQYF.

This chain links TRBV7-3 with TRBJ1-6, with 8 bases that match TRBD1. Germline CDR1 is SGHTA and CDR2 is FQGTGA. The V and J ends lost 4 bases and 6 bases, in that order; junction bases with no gene match: 5. CDR3 length: 15 residues. For the CDR3, the DNA is TGTGCCAGCAGCTATGGACAGGGAGTTAATTCACCCCTCCACTTT. Encoded protein: CASSYGQGVNSPLHF.

At least ten counts were recorded for this clonotype. This CDR3 reads CASSFVQGLYEQYF. The CDR3 coding sequence is TGTGCCAGCAGTTTTGTACAGGGACTCTACGAGCAGTACTTC. The chain joins TRBV28 to TRBJ2-7, with D perhaps assigned TRBD1 or TRBD2 (6 bases each). V was shortened by 3 bases and J by 3 bases, with 12 bases between the two germline ends. This CDR3 contains 14 residues. CDR1 and CDR2 (germline): MDHEN, SYDVKM.

The V call is TRBV27, the J call TRBJ2-1; D is unclear. The CDR3 has 12 residues. Germline CDR1 and CDR2: MNHEY and SMNVEV (reference sequence). V lost 5 bases and J lost 6, with 8 bases in between. CDR3 in DNA: TGTGCCAGCAGTCACTCCACCAATGAGCAGTTCTTC. This translates into CASSHSTNEQFF.

This clonotype has ten or more counts. The rearrangement uses TRBV7-2 and TRBJ2-7; 14 positions agree with TRBD2. V trimming: 5 bases; J trimming: 2 bases; junction bases outside the gene matches: 2. CDR3 size: 15 residues. Germline V gene data show CDR1 as SGHTA and CDR2 as FQGNSA. The CDR3 region is CASSVGLAGAYEQYF. In nucleotides, the CDR3 is TGTGCCAGCAGCGTGGGACTAGCGGGAGCCTACGAGCAGTACTTC.

The chain couples TRBV27 to TRBJ1-5; D is unclear. The V end lost 5 bases, the J end lost 3 bases, and 11 bases lay between the germline ends. Germline V gene lookup returns CDR1 MNHEY and CDR2 SMNVEV (reference sequence). The CDR3 has 14 amino acids. The CDR3 DNA sequence: TGTGCCAGCAGTCCCCGGACGGACAATCAGCCCCAGCATTTT. It codes for CASSPRTDNQPQHF.